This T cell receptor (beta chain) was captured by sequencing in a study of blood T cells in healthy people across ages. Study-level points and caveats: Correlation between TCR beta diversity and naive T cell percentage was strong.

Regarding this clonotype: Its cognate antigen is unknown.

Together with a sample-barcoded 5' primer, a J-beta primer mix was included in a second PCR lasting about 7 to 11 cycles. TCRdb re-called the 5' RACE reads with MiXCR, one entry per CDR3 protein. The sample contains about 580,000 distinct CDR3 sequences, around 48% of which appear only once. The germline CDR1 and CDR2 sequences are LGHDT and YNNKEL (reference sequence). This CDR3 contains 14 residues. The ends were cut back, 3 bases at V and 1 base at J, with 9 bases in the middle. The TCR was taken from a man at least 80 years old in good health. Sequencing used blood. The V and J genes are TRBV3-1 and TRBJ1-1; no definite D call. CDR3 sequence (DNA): TGTGCCAGCAGCCAGGTGGCCAGGAACACTGAAGCTTTCTTT. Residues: CASSQVARNTEAFF.